These 26 T cell receptor beta chains were sequenced from one sample in a study of cytomegalovirus exposure and HLA in healthy donors. PCR primers comprised 60 Vbeta and 13 Jbeta primers. Assay: immunoSEQ multiplex PCR; the TCRdb copy retains only in-frame clones and omits some. The repertoire holds fewer than 90,000 clones, with around 79% as singletons. Sequenced input: PBMCs. The receptor set was obtained from a woman between 40 and 55 years old in good health and CMV-seropositive.

V gene TRBV2 combines with J gene TRBJ1-2; weak D call: TRBD1 (6 bases). The CDR3 is 13 residues long. The V gene's germline CDR1 is SNHLY and CDR2 FYNNEI. For the CDR3, the DNA is TGTGCAAAACAGGGCAGCCTACACTATGGCTACACCTTC. Protein: CAKQGSLHYGYTF.

This clone was detected a few times. The chain joins TRBV30 to TRBJ2-3; 8 bases map to TRBD2. V lost 5 bases, J lost 2 bases, and 9 bases stayed unmatched. Germline-derived CDR1 and CDR2 are GTSNPN and SVGIG (reference sequence). The CDR3 is made up of 15 amino acids. CDR3: CAWASGGHPTDTQYF. CDR3 in DNA: TGTGCCTGGGCGAGCGGGGGACACCCCACAGATACGCAGTATTTT.

This clone has only a few counts. This rearrangement joins TRBV29-1 to TRBJ2-5, with 7 bases fitting TRBD1. CDR1 and CDR2 from the germline V gene are SQVTM and ANQGSEA. The CDR3 is 14 residues long. CDR3 DNA: TGCATCCCGAGGGGGCAGGGTCGGCGAGAGACCCAGTACTTC. This translates into CIPRGQGRRETQYF. Looking up the rest from reference TRBV29-1 and TRBJ2-5 gives the full variable domain: SAVISQKPSRDICQRGTSLTIQCQVDSQVTMMFWYRQQPGQSLTLIATANQGSEATYESGFVIDKFPISRPNLTFSTLTVSNMSPEDSSIYLCIPRGQGRRETQYFGPGTRLLVL.

The chain recombines TRBV15 with TRBJ2-2; the D gene is possibly TRBD2 (5 bases). The CDR3 is 12 residues long. The germline CDR1 and CDR2 sequences are LNHNV and YYDKDF (reference sequence). Trimming removed 6 bases at V and 4 bases at J, with 6 bases between. The CDR3 loop reads CATRSGTGELFF. CDR3 DNA sequence: TGTGCCACCAGAAGCGGCACCGGGGAGCTGTTTTTT. Combining the CDR3 with reference TRBV15 and TRBJ2-2 gives the whole variable domain DAMVIQNPRYQVTQFGKPVTLSCSQTLNHNVMYWYQQKSSQAPKLLFHYYDKDFNNEADTPDNFQSRRPNTSFCFLDIRSPGLGDTAMYLCATRSGTGELFFGEGSRLTVL.

This clone was seen a few times. The chain joins TRBV28 to TRBJ1-5; maybe TRBD1 (6 bases). The CDR3 length is 14 residues. Germline CDR1 MDHEN, CDR2 SYDVKM. Trimming cost V 7 bases and J 4 bases, with 14 bases left between them. The CDR3 sequence: CASIRGGTNQPQHF. The CDR3, as DNA: TGTGCCAGCATAAGGGGGGGAACTAATCAGCCCCAGCATTTT.

The gene calls are TRBV9 and TRBJ2-1; perhaps TRBD2 as D (5 bases). CDR3 size: 14 residues. Germline V gene data show CDR1 as SGDLS and CDR2 as YYNGEE. V was clipped by 0 bases and J by 7 bases, with 11 bases between them. The CDR3 region has the DNA TGTGCCAGCAGCGTAGGGGTAAGCGGAAATGAGCAGTTCTTC. It encodes CASSVGVSGNEQFF.

Remarks on this clone: Other DNA sequences from this sample encode an identical CDR3 as well. The gene calls are TRBV9 and TRBJ2-7, with D perhaps TRBD2 (5 bases). Per the germline V gene, CDR1 is SGDLS and CDR2 is YYNGEE. V shed 0 bases and J shed 1 base, with 5 bases lying between them. CDR3 length: 13 residues. CDR3 sequence reads: CASSVGGSYEQYF. The CDR3 DNA reads as TGTGCCAGCAGCGTAGGCGGGTCCTACGAGCAGTACTTC.

This chain connects TRBV28 to TRBJ1-5; 10 nucleotides match TRBD1. Unmatched junction bases numbered 3, after V lost 6 bases and J lost 7 bases. CDR1 MDHEN and CDR2 SYDVKM come from the germline V gene. The CDR3 is 13 amino acids. CDR3 residues: CASSRDRGQPQHF. The DNA of the CDR3 is TGTGCCAGCAGCCGGGACAGGGGACAGCCCCAGCATTTT.

This clone came up a few times. Additional DNA sequences in this sample encode the identical CDR3. The DNA of the CDR3 is TGCGCCAGCAGCTTGGGACAGGGCTTGAACACTGAAGCTTTCTTT. Translation gives CASSLGQGLNTEAFF. V usage is TRBV5-1 and J usage is TRBJ1-1, with TRBD1 identical over 7 bases. The CDR3 length is 15 residues. The V and J ends lost 0 bases and 0 bases, in that order; junction bases with no gene match: 2. CDR1 and CDR2 (germline): SGHRS, YFSETQ.

This clone showed up just a few times. This same CDR3 is encoded by further DNA sequences in the sample. This chain joins TRBV25-1 and TRBJ2-7, with D tentatively TRBD2 (6 bases). The ends were cut back, 4 bases at V and 2 bases at J, with 12 bases in the middle. Germline V gene data show CDR1 as MGHDK and CDR2 as SYGVNS. The CDR3 loop spans 14 amino acids. The DNA for the CDR3 is TGTGCCAGCAGTGGGAGGGCACCCGCCTACGAGCAGTACTTC. Translated: CASSGRAPAYEQYF.

This sequence joins TRBV19 and TRBJ2-1; D might be TRBD2 (5 bases). V dropped 1 base and J dropped 2 bases, with 15 bases sitting between them. This CDR3 has 17 residues. Germline values: CDR1 LNHDA, CDR2 SQIVND (reference sequence). The CDR3: CASSIGGLAFTYNEQFF. Written as DNA, the CDR3 is TGTGCCAGTAGTATAGGCGGTCTAGCATTCACCTACAATGAGCAGTTCTTC.

This rearrangement joins TRBV12-5 to TRBJ2-5; 7 bases agree with TRBD2. Trimming cost V 6 bases and J 4 bases; bases outside gene matches: 5. This CDR3 is built from 13 residues. CDR1 is LGHNT and CDR2 is FRNRAP in the germline V gene. The CDR3 protein is CASGLGGRETQYF. The CDR3 coding sequence is TGTGCTAGTGGCCTGGGGGGGAGAGAGACCCAGTACTTC. Based on the CDR3 plus reference TRBV12-5 and TRBJ2-5, the full variable domain is DARVTQTPRHKVTEMGQEVTMRCQPILGHNTVFWYRQTMMQGLELLAYFRNRAPLDDSGMPKDRFSAEMPDATLATLKIQPSEPRDSAVYFCASGLGGRETQYFGPGTRLLVL.

This chain connects TRBV27 to TRBJ2-1; TRBD2 matches 8 bases. V dropped 2 bases and J dropped 0; count of bases not matched to a gene: 9. Germline V gene lookup returns CDR1 MNHEY and CDR2 SMNVEV (reference sequence). The CDR3 has 18 amino acids. CDR3 in amino acids: CASSLKASGWSSYNEQFF. CDR3 DNA sequence: TGTGCCAGCAGTTTAAAGGCTAGCGGGTGGAGCTCCTACAATGAGCAGTTCTTC.

V gene TRBV6-4 combines with J gene TRBJ1-2, with 9 bases matching TRBD1. CDR1 MRHNA and CDR2 SNTAGT come from the germline V gene. V trimming: 5 bases; J trimming: 8 bases; junction bases outside the gene matches: 9. CDR3 length equals 14 residues. The CDR3 sequence is CASSLGQGQGGYTF. CDR3 sequence (DNA): TGTGCCAGCAGTCTGGGACAGGGCCAGGGCGGCTACACCTTC.

This sequence joins TRBV7-3 and TRBJ1-6; 10 bases align to TRBD1. The CDR3 covers 17 residues. CDR1 is SGHTA and CDR2 is FQGTGA in the germline V gene. V lost 4 bases and J lost 9; bases outside the gene matches: 12. CDR3: CASSSGPSGQGVSPLHF. The CDR3 nucleotides read TGTGCCAGCAGCTCAGGCCCGTCAGGACAGGGGGTTTCACCCCTCCACTTT. The full variable domain, rest sourced from reference TRBV7-3 and TRBJ1-6, is GAGVSQTPSNKVTEKGKYVELRCDPISGHTALYWYRQSLGQGPEFLIYFQGTGAADDSGLPNDRFFAVRPEGSVSTLKIQRTERGDSAVYLCASSSGPSGQGVSPLHFGNGTRLTVT.

The V gene is TRBV6-5, the J gene TRBJ1-1; 7 nucleotides match TRBD1. This CDR3 spans 15 amino acids. Germline CDR1 and CDR2: MNHEY and SVGAGI. Trimming took 5 bases from V and 0 from J; bases not matched to a gene: 6. This CDR3 is CASSPPGQMNTEAFF. CDR3 bases: TGTGCCAGCAGTCCCCCGGGACAGATGAACACTGAAGCTTTCTTT.

This clone was seen a single time. This chain links TRBV19 with TRBJ2-3, with D hard to call. The V gene lost 4 bases and the J gene lost 1 base, with 9 bases spanning the gap. Germline CDR1 LNHDA, CDR2 SQIVND (reference sequence). The CDR3 runs 14 residues. This chain's CDR3 is CASSNAYGTDTQYF. The CDR3 DNA sequence: TGTGCCAGTAGTAATGCCTATGGCACAGATACGCAGTATTTT.

As DNA, the CDR3 is TGCAGCGTTGGGGGTCTCGAGGGGACTAGCGTTTCCTACGAGCAGTACTTC. It is translated as CSVGGLEGTSVSYEQYF. The chain combines TRBV29-1 with TRBJ2-7; 10 bases line up with TRBD2. Germline V gene data show CDR1 as SQVTM and CDR2 as ANQGSEA. The CDR3 is made up of 17 amino acids. V shed 4 bases and J 1 base; nucleotides not matched to a gene: 13.

The chain joins TRBV29-1 to TRBJ2-5; TRBD1 is a possible D gene (5 bases). V shed 7 bases and J shed 5 bases, with 14 bases lying between them. The CDR3 consists of 12 residues. CDR1 and CDR2 (germline): SQVTM, ANQGSEA. As DNA, the CDR3 is TGCAGCGCATCGACAGTTTCGGAGACCCAGTACTTC. It codes for CSASTVSETQYF.

CDR3 amino acids: CASSQVDEVSQPQHF. The CDR3 nucleotides read TGTGCCAGCAGCCAAGTAGATGAGGTTAGTCAGCCCCAGCATTTT. The rearrangement links TRBV4-2 to TRBJ1-5; D gene uncertain. Trimming cost V 1 base and J 6 bases, with 13 bases left between them. This CDR3 has 15 amino acids. CDR1 LGHNA and CDR2 YNFKEQ come from the germline V gene.

The chain is built from TRBV7-9 and TRBJ1-2, with a weak D call TRBD1 (6 bases). Deletions cut 3 bases from V and 3 bases from J, with 17 bases between. The length of the CDR3 is 16 residues. Germline values: CDR1 SEHNR, CDR2 FQNEAQ (reference sequence). This CDR3 is CASSLFGQGLDYGYTF. CDR3 DNA sequence: TGTGCCAGCAGCTTGTTTGGGCAGGGGTTAGACTATGGCTACACCTTC.

CDR3 region: CASSRLAGTGELFF. CDR3 nucleotide sequence: TGTGCCAGCAGCCGACTAGCGGGGACCGGGGAGCTGTTTTTT. V gene TRBV13 combines with J gene TRBJ2-2; 11 nucleotides line up with TRBD2. The J segment lost 5 bases and the V segment lost 5 bases, leaving 1 base of the junction unmatched. From germline, CDR1 is PRHDT and CDR2 FYEKMQ (reference sequence). This CDR3 spans 14 amino acids.

This sequence joins TRBV5-8 and TRBJ1-2, with 12 bases aligning to TRBD1. Germline CDR1 and CDR2: SGHTS and YDEGEE. The length of the CDR3 is 17 residues. V lost 0 bases to trimming and J lost 8 bases; unmatched junction nucleotides: 11. CDR3 loop: CASSLAGQGARAGGYTF. The CDR3 coding sequence is TGTGCCAGCAGCTTGGCGGGACAGGGGGCGCGGGCGGGCGGCTACACCTTC.

V and J are TRBV6-1 and TRBJ2-1; 8 nucleotides match TRBD1. Trimming at V came to 3 bases and at J to 7 bases, leaving 5 bases not matched to a gene. CDR1 and CDR2 from the germline V gene are MNHNS and SASEGT. The CDR3 is 14 residues long. Here the CDR3 reads CASSDRGPYNEQFF. The DNA for the CDR3 is TGTGCCAGCAGTGACAGGGGGCCTTATAATGAGCAGTTCTTC.

This rearrangement joins TRBV25-1 to TRBJ1-2, with 9 bases identical to TRBD1. The CDR3 consists of 12 residues. Germline V CDR1 and CDR2: MGHDK, SYGVNS. V lost 10 bases to trimming and J lost 4 bases; unmatched junction nucleotides: 4. This chain's CDR3 is CATQGQGYGYTF. The CDR3 DNA is TGTGCCACCCAGGGACAGGGCTATGGCTACACCTTC.

The chain recombines TRBV7-3 with TRBJ2-1, with 7 bases that match TRBD2. In germline, CDR1 is SGHTA, CDR2 FQGTGA. J lost 9 bases, V lost 6 bases, and 5 bases had no gene match. The CDR3 length is 12 residues. The CDR3: CASSSSGIEQFF. The CDR3 bases are TGTGCCAGCAGTTCAAGCGGGATTGAGCAGTTCTTC.